The 31 T cell receptor beta chains below were found in one sample sequenced in a study of shared clonotypes between healthy human individuals. The method was immunoSEQ multiplex PCR; TCRdb's version includes in-frame clones alone and lacks a portion of them. The sample includes roughly 380,000 clones, 95% to 97% of them seen just once. The sample comprised memory CD8+ T cells sorted from blood. Subset noted: CD45RO+ cells pooled with CCR7-negative TemRA cells. The source of these receptors is a man aged 25-40 years in good health.

This clone was observed once. A read error is likely, as this CDR3 ends without the conserved phenylalanine or tryptophan. The DNA is omitted, as the CDR3 cannot be located on it reliably, and the CDR3 follows TCRdb's listing. The gene calls are TRBV3-1 (or the pseudogene TRBV3-2) and TRBJ1-2; TRBD1, the table's D call, lacks a check against the DNA. The CDR3 length equals 8 residues, ends included. Per the germline V gene, CDR1 is LGHDT and CDR2 is YNNKEL (reference sequence). CDR3 residues: CASSKTGV.

The chain combines TRBV4-1 with TRBJ1-1; D remains unclear. This CDR3 spans 17 amino acids. Germline V CDR1 and CDR2: MGHRA, YSYEKL. V shed 4 bases and J shed 0 bases, with 18 bases lying between them. The CDR3 nucleotides read TGCGCCAGCAGCCCGTCCCTGGGTAAGAGGATGAACACTGAAGCTTTCTTT. Translated, it gives CASSPSLGKRMNTEAFF.

The chain links TRBV19 to TRBJ2-5; the D is unclear. The CDR3 runs to 13 residues. With 3 bases removed from V and 1 base from J, the gap between germline ends came to 6 bases. Germline lookup yields CDR1 LNHDA and CDR2 SQIVND (reference sequence). Here the CDR3 DNA reads TGTGCCAGTAGTATCGCTAGCCAAGAGACCCAGTACTTC. It is translated as CASSIASQETQYF.

The chain is built from TRBV10-3 and TRBJ2-7; D call uncertain. Trimming stripped 3 bases from V and 0 bases from J, with 6 bases between. CDR1 and CDR2 from the germline V gene are ENHRY and SYGVKD. This CDR3 contains 13 residues. CDR3 sequence reads: CAISEGISYEQYF. CDR3 nucleotides: TGTGCCATCAGTGAAGGGATCTCCTACGAGCAGTACTTC.

The V and J genes are TRBV5-1 and TRBJ2-7; 9 bases map to TRBD2. Germline CDR1 reads SGHRS; CDR2 reads YFSETQ. This CDR3 spans 16 amino acids. With 1 base clipped from V and 0 bases from J, the junction kept 5 bases outside the gene matches. The CDR3: CASSLTLAGNSYEQYF. In DNA, the CDR3 is TGCGCCAGCAGCTTGACCCTAGCGGGAAACTCCTACGAGCAGTACTTC.

The rearrangement links TRBV10-3 to TRBJ2-7, with D possibly TRBD2 on 7 matching bases. CDR3 length equals 12 residues. Trimming removed 6 bases at V and 5 bases at J, with 11 bases between. Germline V gives CDR1 ENHRY, CDR2 SYGVKD. This CDR3 reads CAIRGGQNEQYF. The CDR3 DNA follows: TGTGCCATCAGGGGGGGGCAGAACGAGCAGTACTTC.

V usage is TRBV7-9 and J usage is TRBJ2-7; 11 nucleotides agree with TRBD2. The CDR3 is 15 amino acids. Germline-derived CDR1 and CDR2 are SEHNR and FQNEAQ (reference sequence). V was pared by 0 bases and J by 4 bases, with 2 bases of the junction left unmatched. CDR3 protein: CASSLAGTSGYEQYF. CDR3 bases: TGTGCCAGCAGCTTAGCCGGGACTAGCGGATACGAGCAGTACTTC.

The CDR3 DNA reads as TGTGCCCGGGGGGCCGACTCCTACGAGCAGTACTTC. Translating it yields CARGADSYEQYF. The V gene is TRBV30, the J gene TRBJ2-7, with TRBD2 as a possible D gene (7 bases). Germline V gene sequence: CDR1 GTSNPN, CDR2 SVGIG (reference sequence). The CDR3 has 12 amino acids. Deletions cut 8 bases from V and 0 bases from J, with 11 bases between.

In its sample, this clone was seen once. V usage is TRBV28 and J usage is TRBJ1-2; a possible D gene is TRBD1 (6 bases). Germline lookup yields CDR1 MDHEN and CDR2 SYDVKM. The CDR3 is 16 amino acids. Deletions cut 2 bases from V and 4 bases from J, with 17 bases between. CDR3 in amino acids: CASSLGGQGHAYGYTF. The CDR3 region has the DNA TGTGCCAGCAGTTTAGGGGGGCAGGGGCATGCCTATGGCTACACCTTC.

The gene calls are TRBV11-1 and TRBJ2-4; no firm D call. The CDR3 runs to 15 residues. The germline V gene has CDR1 SGHAT and CDR2 FQDESV (reference sequence). V was cut by 1 base and J by 6 bases, with 13 bases left in between. CDR3 nucleotides: TGTGCCAGCAGCTTAGGCCCCCACGGCGGAAACATTCAGTACTTC. Its translation: CASSLGPHGGNIQYF.

The rearrangement links TRBV5-4 to TRBJ1-2, with D maybe TRBD1 (6 bases). This CDR3 is built from 15 residues. Looked up from germline, CDR1 is SGHNT and CDR2 is YYREEE (reference sequence). V dropped 5 bases and J dropped 7 bases, with 21 bases sitting between them. CDR3 amino acids: CASRLQTGGAGGYTF. The CDR3 DNA follows: TGTGCCAGCAGGCTCCAAACGGGGGGGGCTGGTGGCTACACCTTC.

This clone was recorded only once. The rearrangement uses TRBV6-5 and TRBJ2-7, with 7 bases matching TRBD1. Trimming cost V 2 bases and J 3 bases; bases outside gene matches: 4. Looked up from germline, CDR1 is MNHEY and CDR2 is SVGAGI. CDR3 size: 14 residues. DNA of the CDR3: TGTGCCAGCAGTTACCGGGACAGAAACTACGAGCAGTACTTC. It specifies CASSYRDRNYEQYF.

This chain uses TRBV5-1 with TRBJ1-4; 7 nucleotides agree with TRBD1. This CDR3 contains 17 residues. Germline V gene data show CDR1 as SGHRS and CDR2 as YFSETQ. The trim removed 4 bases at V and 2 bases at J, leaving 11 bases unmatched. The CDR3 loop reads CASSPRQGLTTNEKLFF. The CDR3 nucleotides are TGCGCCAGCAGCCCCAGACAGGGACTAACGACTAATGAAAAACTGTTTTTT.

This clone was counted once. The chain has TRBV6-1 and TRBJ1-3, with D unclear. This CDR3 has 16 residues. Germline CDR1 is MNHNS and CDR2 is SASEGT. V dropped 0 bases and J dropped 4 bases, with 13 bases sitting between them. CDR3 DNA sequence: TGTGCCAGCAGTGAAGCGCGTGCACCGGGCGGAAACACCATATATTTT. Amino acids: CASSEARAPGGNTIYF.

The chain carries TRBV19 and TRBJ1-2, with TRBD1 matching 8 bases. Germline V lookup: CDR1 LNHDA, CDR2 SQIVND (reference sequence). V shed 2 bases and J 4 bases; nucleotides not matched to a gene: 12. The CDR3 is 17 amino acids. The CDR3 region has the DNA TGTGCCAGTAGTATATCGACAGGGGCCAGATCGACCTATGGCTACACCTTC. Protein: CASSISTGARSTYGYTF.

This clone has a single count. The rearrangement links TRBV28 to TRBJ2-7; 10 bases match TRBD1. Germline CDR1 reads MDHEN; CDR2 reads SYDVKM. This CDR3 is built from 13 residues. The junction had 2 bases not matched to a gene; V was cut back by 4 bases and J by 5 bases. DNA for the CDR3: TGTGCCAGCAGTTACGGGACAGGGGACGAGCAGTACTTC. This sequence encodes CASSYGTGDEQYF.

V is TRBV10-3 and J is TRBJ1-5, with no clear D. Trimming removed 4 bases from V and 2 bases from J, with 9 bases in between. Germline CDR1 reads ENHRY; CDR2 reads SYGVKD. The CDR3 is 14 amino acids. CDR3 sequence: CAISVQGGNQPQHF. The CDR3 nucleotides are TGTGCCATCAGTGTCCAAGGTGGCAATCAGCCCCAGCATTTT.

The rearrangement uses TRBV18 and TRBJ2-1, with D unclear. With 3 bases removed from V and 6 bases from J, the gap between germline ends came to 18 bases. Germline loops: CDR1 KGHSH, CDR2 LQKENI. The length of the CDR3 is 16 residues. The CDR3 nucleotides read TGTGCCAGCTCACCGGATCGGGTCTATCTGGGCAATGAGCAGTTCTTC. As protein: CASSPDRVYLGNEQFF.

The CDR3 loop is CASSFRTGRGYTEAFF. The CDR3 nucleotides read TGTGCCAGCAGCTTCCGGACAGGGAGGGGGTACACTGAAGCTTTCTTT. The chain links TRBV14 to TRBJ1-1; 8 nucleotides line up with TRBD1. Germline CDR1 reads SGHDN; CDR2 reads FVKESK. V lost 5 bases, J lost 3 bases, and 11 bases stayed unmatched. CDR3 length: 16 residues.

The CDR3 loop is CASSSRRTSGTYEQYF. The CDR3 DNA reads as TGCGCCAGCAGCTCGAGACGGACTAGCGGAACCTACGAGCAGTACTTC. The chain carries TRBV5-1 and TRBJ2-7; 10 bases align to TRBD2. With V trimmed by 3 bases and J by 2 bases, 8 bases remained unmatched. The CDR3 runs to 16 residues. Germline CDR1 is SGHRS and CDR2 is YFSETQ.

The V call is TRBV20-1, the J call TRBJ2-7, with D hard to call. Per the germline V gene, CDR1 is DFQATT and CDR2 is SNEGSKA (reference sequence). There are 10 residues in the CDR3. The germline V and J ends were trimmed by 5 bases and 3 bases, with 5 bases remaining between them. The CDR3 coding sequence is TGCAGTGCTCGAATCTACGAGCAGTACTTC. Its translation: CSARIYEQYF.

The V and J genes are TRBV18 and TRBJ2-5; D is uncertain. Germline lookup yields CDR1 KGHSH and CDR2 LQKENI. This CDR3 has 13 residues. Trimming left V 2 bases short and J 7 bases short, with 11 bases between. CDR3 in DNA: TGTGCCAGCTCACCAGTGACGATGGGGACCCAGTACTTC. Amino acids: CASSPVTMGTQYF.

The DNA of the CDR3 is TGTGCCAGCAGCTTGGGGGGTTTTTACGAGCAGTACTTC. This gives the protein CASSLGGFYEQYF. This sequence joins TRBV5-6 and TRBJ2-7; no firm D call. Germline V gene sequence: CDR1 SGHDT, CDR2 YYEEEE. The CDR3 consists of 13 residues. Trimming took off 0 bases at V and 4 bases at J, with 8 bases between the two ends.

The chain couples TRBV29-1 to TRBJ2-7, with 7 bases matching TRBD2. Germline V gene data show CDR1 as SQVTM and CDR2 as ANQGSEA. The CDR3 has 12 residues. Germline trimming cut 3 bases from V and 3 bases from J; bases unmatched to any gene: 2. Here the CDR3 reads CSVEVAGYEQYF. The CDR3 DNA reads TGCAGCGTTGAGGTAGCGGGCTACGAGCAGTACTTC.

This clone is a singleton in its sample. This rearrangement joins TRBV11-2 to TRBJ1-1; unclear D gene. The CDR3 consists of 12 residues. V gave up 2 bases and J gave up 3 bases, with 4 bases separating them. Germline V gene data show CDR1 as SGHAT and CDR2 as FQNNGV. CDR3 sequence: CASSLPYTEAFF. CDR3 bases: TGTGCCAGCAGCTTACCTTACACTGAAGCTTTCTTT.

This clone was detected only once. The chain has TRBV4-2 and TRBJ2-1, with a possible D match to TRBD1 (5 bases). This CDR3 is 11 amino acids long. V was cut by 3 bases and J by 8 bases, with 5 bases left in between. Germline V gene sequence: CDR1 LGHNA, CDR2 YNFKEQ. The CDR3 region is CASSHRDEQFF. As DNA, the CDR3 is TGTGCCAGCAGCCACAGGGATGAGCAGTTCTTC.

This chain links TRBV6-1 with TRBJ1-2; possibly TRBD1 for D (5 bases). The CDR3 has 14 amino acids. V was clipped by 1 base and J by 2 bases, with 8 bases between them. Germline V CDR1 and CDR2: MNHNS, SASEGT. The CDR3 loop is CASSEGSGNYGYTF. CDR3 nucleotide sequence: TGTGCCAGCAGTGAAGGGTCAGGGAACTATGGCTACACCTTC.

The CDR3 DNA reads TGCGCCAGCAGCCGGAGCCCTAGCGGGAGGGAAACAGATACGCAGTATTTT. It yields the protein CASSRSPSGRETDTQYF. The chain employs TRBV5-1 and TRBJ2-3; TRBD2 aligns across 12 bases. The CDR3 totals 17 residues. Germline V CDR1 and CDR2: SGHRS, YFSETQ. The V and J ends lost 4 bases and 3 bases, in that order; junction bases with no gene match: 9.

V is TRBV5-1 and J is TRBJ1-4, with no clear D. Germline-derived CDR1 and CDR2 are SGHRS and YFSETQ. The CDR3 spans 15 residues. V lost 1 base and J lost 0, with 7 bases in between. CDR3 nucleotide sequence: TGCGCCAGCAGCTTGAGCAGAGCAACTAATGAAAAACTGTTTTTT. It codes for CASSLSRATNEKLFF.

The chain recombines TRBV25-1 with TRBJ2-7, with 8 nucleotides matching TRBD1. Germline V lookup: CDR1 MGHDK, CDR2 SYGVNS. CDR3 length: 14 amino acids. Losses at the gene ends were 6 bases for V and 3 bases for J; bases not matched to a gene: 7. The CDR3 loop reads CASSTGQAIYEQYF. CDR3 DNA: TGTGCCAGCAGCACGGGACAGGCGATCTACGAGCAGTACTTC.

The chain has TRBV12-5 and TRBJ2-1, with D perhaps matching TRBD1 (6 bases). The germline V and J ends were trimmed by 0 bases and 4 bases, with 16 bases remaining between them. This CDR3 comprises 17 residues. Germline V gene sequence: CDR1 LGHNT, CDR2 FRNRAP. In DNA form, the CDR3 reads TGTGCTAGTGGTTTGGTACTCGAGGACAGTCCATACAATGAGCAGTTCTTC. This gives the protein CASGLVLEDSPYNEQFF.